These 25 T cell receptor beta chains came from one sample sequenced in a study of response to subunit inactivated influenza vaccine. TCRdb itself ran the RT-PCR reads through MiXCR, one entry per CDR3 protein. Seen here are about 520,000 distinct CDR3 sequences, approximately 7.8% observed once, and the top ten hold about an eighth. The sample in question was PBMCs from blood, obtained less than 25 months after vaccination. These receptors were obtained from a man aged 45 to 70 who received an inactivated influenza vaccine.

This clonotype has more than one count but fewer than ten. The rearrangement uses TRBV21-1 and TRBJ2-3. TRBV21-1 is described as a pseudogene. The CDR3 is 15 residues long. The CDR3 nucleotides read TGTGCCAGCAGCAAAGGGGCAGCCGTCCCAGATACGCAGTATTTT. It codes for CASSKGAAVPDTQYF.

The gene calls are TRBV7-6 and TRBJ1-4; 8 bases are a match to TRBD1. The V gene's germline CDR1 is SGHVS and CDR2 FNYEAQ. There are 15 residues in the CDR3. Losses at the gene ends were 5 bases for V and 8 bases for J; bases not matched to a gene: 10. The CDR3 here is CASSLEGTGFEKLFF. In DNA, the CDR3 is TGTGCCAGCAGCCTAGAGGGGACAGGTTTCGAAAAACTGTTTTTT. Looking up the rest from reference TRBV7-6 and TRBJ1-4 gives the full variable domain: GAGVSQSPRYKVTKRGQDVALRCDPISGHVSLYWYRQALGQGPEFLTYFNYEAQQDKSGLPNDRFSAERPEGSISTLTIQRTEQRDSAMYRCASSLEGTGFEKLFFGSGTQLSVL.

This chain links TRBV12-3 or TRBV12-4 with TRBJ1-5; TRBD1 aligns across 8 bases. Trimming cost V 6 bases and J 8 bases; bases outside gene matches: 15. The CDR3 has 16 residues. CDR3: CASSSDLTGGGEPQHF. The DNA for the CDR3 is TGTGCCAGCAGCTCCGACCTCACAGGGGGGGGCGAGCCCCAGCATTTT.

Remarks on this clonotype: A much larger clonotype is one base distant, so this may be a read error. This CDR3 fails to terminate in the conserved phenylalanine or tryptophan, so it likely reflects a read error. The chain joins TRBV20-1 to TRBJ2-7; 8 positions match TRBD2. V gave up 0 bases and J gave up 3 bases; unmatched junction bases: 4. Germline assignment: CDR1 DFQATT and CDR2 SNEGSKA (reference sequence). The CDR3 length is 14 residues. CDR3 in DNA: TGCAGTGCTAGAGATCTTAGCGGGAACTACGAGCAGTACTCC. This translates into CSARDLSGNYEQYS.

The rearrangement joins TRBV2 to TRBJ1-2, with unresolved D. V was cut by 2 bases and J by 8 bases, with 9 bases left in between. The CDR3 is made up of 12 amino acids. CDR1 and CDR2 (germline): SNHLY, FYNNEI. CDR3 protein: CASSERFRGYTF. CDR3 DNA: TGTGCCAGCAGTGAAAGATTTCGGGGCTACACCTTC.

This clonotype was counted only a few times. The chain carries TRBV27 and TRBJ2-6; the D is unclear. V lost 9 bases and J lost 4, with 16 bases in between. The CDR3 contains 15 residues. Per the germline V gene, CDR1 is MNHEY and CDR2 is SMNVEV (reference sequence). Written as DNA, the CDR3 is TGTGCCAGTACTACCTGGGGTTACGGGGCCAACGTCCTGACTTTC. Amino acids: CASTTWGYGANVLTF.

This clonotype was recorded a few times. The chain recombines TRBV5-1 with TRBJ2-6, with TRBD2 as a possible D gene (5 bases). V lost 0 bases, J lost 4 bases, and 11 bases lay in between. CDR1 and CDR2 from the germline V gene are SGHRS and YFSETQ. The CDR3 extends over 16 amino acids. Here the CDR3 DNA reads TGCGCCAGCAGCTTGGCCTTCGGGATCGGGGCCAACGTCCTGACTTTC. Its translation: CASSLAFGIGANVLTF.

V gene TRBV6-5 combines with J gene TRBJ2-7; TRBD2 matches at 13 bases. CDR3 length equals 17 residues. Germline CDR1 MNHEY, CDR2 SVGAGI. Unmatched junction bases numbered 4, after V lost 2 bases and J lost 0 bases. In DNA, the CDR3 is TGTGCCAGCAGTTACGGGACTAGCGGGACCCTCTCCTACGAGCAGTACTTC. Amino acids: CASSYGTSGTLSYEQYF.

This clonotype was detected only a few times. The CDR3 DNA follows: TGTGCCAGCAGCGTAGACCCGAGCGCTGAAGCTTTCTTT. Amino acids: CASSVDPSAEAFF. The chain employs TRBV9 and TRBJ1-1; D gene unclear. CDR3 length equals 13 residues. Germline loops: CDR1 SGDLS, CDR2 YYNGEE. Trimming removed 0 bases at V and 6 bases at J, with 9 bases between.

This clonotype was detected many times. This chain links TRBV20-1 with TRBJ1-5, with D possibly matching TRBD1 (5 bases). V lost 5 bases, J lost 5 bases, and 10 bases lay in between. Germline CDR1 and CDR2: DFQATT and SNEGSKA (reference sequence). The CDR3 is 12 amino acids. CDR3 protein: CSAPREDQPQHF. For the CDR3, the DNA is TGCAGTGCTCCCAGGGAGGATCAGCCCCAGCATTTT.

This clonotype has at least ten counts. The V and J genes are TRBV18 and TRBJ2-2; perhaps TRBD2 as D (5 bases). CDR1 is KGHSH, CDR2 LQKENI, per germline. V was trimmed by 1 base and J by 5 bases, leaving 8 bases between them. The CDR3 runs 14 residues. Here the CDR3 reads CASSPRGLTGELFF. For the CDR3, the DNA is TGTGCCAGCTCACCACGCGGGCTTACCGGGGAGCTGTTTTTT.

The chain joins TRBV12-3 or TRBV12-4 to TRBJ1-3; D call uncertain. This CDR3 contains 16 residues. The ends were cut back, 6 bases at V and 0 bases at J, with 15 bases in the middle. This CDR3 reads CASSSGSVSSGNTIYF. The CDR3 bases are TGTGCCAGCAGCTCTGGGTCCGTGAGCTCTGGAAACACCATATATTTT.

CDR3 nucleotide sequence: TGCGCCAGCAGCCGGAGCGGGAGTCCCCCCTTTTACAATGAGCAGTTCTTC. This sequence encodes CASSRSGSPPFYNEQFF. The chain is built from TRBV4-3 and TRBJ2-1; 8 bases line up with TRBD2. CDR3 length equals 17 residues. From germline, CDR1 is LGHNA and CDR2 YSLEER. Germline trimming cut 4 bases from V and 4 bases from J; bases unmatched to any gene: 12.

The sample holds many counts of this clonotype. The chain has TRBV27 and TRBJ1-2; D possibly corresponds to TRBD1 (6 bases). This CDR3 spans 15 amino acids. V lost 5 bases and J lost 8, with 21 bases in between. Germline V gene data show CDR1 as MNHEY and CDR2 as SMNVEV (reference sequence). The CDR3, as DNA: TGTGCCAGCAGTCGCACAATCGGGGGGCAATGGGGCTACACCTTC. Translation gives CASSRTIGGQWGYTF.

The rearrangement uses TRBV5-1 and TRBJ2-5, with a possible D match to TRBD2 (6 bases). The CDR3 sequence is 14 residues long. Germline V lookup: CDR1 SGHRS, CDR2 YFSETQ. V shed 0 bases and J shed 7 bases, with 13 bases lying between them. DNA for the CDR3: TGCGCCAGCAGCTTGGATCCCCAGGAGGGGACCCAGTACTTC. As protein: CASSLDPQEGTQYF.

The chain has TRBV15 and TRBJ2-2; D perhaps matches TRBD2 (6 bases). The CDR3 has 16 residues. The germline V gene has CDR1 LNHNV and CDR2 YYDKDF (reference sequence). Trimming removed 0 bases at V and 6 bases at J, with 14 bases between. DNA for the CDR3: TGTGCCACCAGCAGAGAATCGACATGGGGGGCCGGGGAGCTGTTTTTT. It yields the protein CATSRESTWGAGELFF.

In this sample, this clonotype turned up many times. The chain employs TRBV24-1 and TRBJ1-1, with no clear D. Germline lookup yields CDR1 KGHDR and CDR2 SFDVKD. The CDR3 runs to 13 residues. V lost 5 bases, J lost 0 bases, and 6 bases lay in between. CDR3: CATSGSLNTEAFF. The DNA for the CDR3 is TGTGCCACCAGTGGTTCCTTGAACACTGAAGCTTTCTTT.

This clonotype appeared many times. CDR3 protein: CSAKGTSGRAGTDTQYF. The CDR3 DNA reads TGCAGTGCTAAAGGGACTAGCGGGAGGGCCGGAACAGATACGCAGTATTTT. This chain uses TRBV20-1 with TRBJ2-3, with 16 bases fitting TRBD2. Trimming removed 4 bases from V and 3 bases from J; junction bases left unmatched: 7. The length of the CDR3 is 17 residues. Germline V gene lookup returns CDR1 DFQATT and CDR2 SNEGSKA (reference sequence).

This clonotype was counted only a few times. The J gene is TRBJ1-2, the V gene TRBV6-5, with a weak D call TRBD1 (6 bases). CDR1 is MNHEY, CDR2 SVGAGI, per germline. The CDR3 totals 14 residues. Trimming stripped 0 bases from V and 2 bases from J, with 7 bases between. The CDR3 is CASSYSDRNYGYTF. The CDR3 nucleotides are TGTGCCAGCAGTTACTCCGACAGGAACTATGGCTACACCTTC.

There are a few counts of this clonotype. The chain carries TRBV7-2 and TRBJ1-6; D is undetermined. The germline gives CDR1 SGHTA, CDR2 FQGNSA. The CDR3 is made up of 16 amino acids. Trimming pared 1 base from V and 11 bases from J, leaving 18 bases between. The CDR3 DNA is TGTGCCAGCAGCTTAGTCGGGCGACCAAGGCGGCCACCCCTCCACTTT. Translation: CASSLVGRPRRPPLHF.

The table lists this clonotype with many counts. The rearrangement joins TRBV7-2 to TRBJ2-3, with D possibly being TRBD1 or TRBD2 (6 bases each). Trimming took off 6 bases at V and 5 bases at J, with 12 bases between the two ends. The germline gives CDR1 SGHTA, CDR2 FQGNSA. CDR3 length: 13 amino acids. CDR3 nucleotides: TGTGCCAGCAGTCCGGAGGGGGTAGATACGCAGTATTTT. This codes for CASSPEGVDTQYF.

This clonotype was seen more than once but under ten times. The chain carries TRBV5-1 and TRBJ2-3; no reliable D call. The germline V and J ends were trimmed by 5 bases and 2 bases, with 6 bases remaining between them. CDR1 SGHRS and CDR2 YFSETQ come from the germline V gene. The CDR3 has 12 amino acids. CDR3 residues: CASRVNTDTQYF. In DNA, the CDR3 is TGCGCCAGCAGGGTGAACACAGATACGCAGTATTTT.

This chain connects TRBV15 to TRBJ1-1; D perhaps matches TRBD1 (6 bases). The CDR3 spans 15 residues. Deletions cut 0 bases from V and 7 bases from J, with 15 bases between. CDR1 is LNHNV, CDR2 YYDKDF, per germline (reference sequence). Written as DNA, the CDR3 is TGTGCCACCAGCAGAGACTCGAGGGGGATAGGTGAAGCTTTCTTT. It yields the protein CATSRDSRGIGEAFF.

V usage is TRBV4-3 and J usage is TRBJ2-5; 7 nucleotides line up with TRBD2. The V gene's germline CDR1 is LGHNA and CDR2 YSLEER. This CDR3 has 17 residues. J gave up 5 bases and V 3 bases, and 15 bases lay outside the gene matches. CDR3 protein: CASSQLYQPGGAETQYF. CDR3 DNA: TGCGCCAGCAGCCAGCTTTACCAACCGGGGGGTGCTGAGACCCAGTACTTC.

This clonotype was counted between two and nine times. The rearrangement uses TRBV7-8 and TRBJ2-1; D remains ambiguous. Looked up from germline, CDR1 is SGHVS and CDR2 is FQNEAQ. Trimming shortened V by 5 bases and J by 0 bases, and 11 bases separated the two germline ends. The CDR3 extends over 15 amino acids. The CDR3 sequence is CASSPRSGSYNEQFF. CDR3 DNA: TGTGCCAGCAGCCCCCGCTCAGGCTCCTACAATGAGCAGTTCTTC.